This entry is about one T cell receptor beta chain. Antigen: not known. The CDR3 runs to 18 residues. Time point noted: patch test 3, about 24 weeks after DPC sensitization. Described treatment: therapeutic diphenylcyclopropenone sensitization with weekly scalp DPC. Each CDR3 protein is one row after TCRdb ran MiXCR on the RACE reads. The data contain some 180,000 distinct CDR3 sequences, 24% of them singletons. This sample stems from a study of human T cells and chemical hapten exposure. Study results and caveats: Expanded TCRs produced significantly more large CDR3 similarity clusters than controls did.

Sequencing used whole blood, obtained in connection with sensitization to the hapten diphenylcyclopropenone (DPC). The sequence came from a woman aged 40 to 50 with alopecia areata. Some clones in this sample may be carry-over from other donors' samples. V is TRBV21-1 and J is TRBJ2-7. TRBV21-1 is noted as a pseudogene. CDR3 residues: CASSKAGRKIYLSYEQYF. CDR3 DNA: TGTGCCAGCAGCAAAGCTGGACGGAAGATTTATCTCTCCTACGAGCAGTACTTC.